The rows below give T cell receptor beta chains drawn from one sample of a study of cytomegalovirus exposure and HLA in healthy donors. Using immunoSEQ multiplex PCR, the repertoire was profiled, and TCRdb retains in-frame clones only, with some absent. The sample lists about 110,000 clones; roughly 80% were seen once. The sequenced sample was PBMCs. These receptor sequences come from a man in his fifties or sixties in good health and CMV-seronegative. Both conserved end residues are part of each CDR3. D genes are given only for firm matches. Rows give clone size only sometimes, using once, few, many, or a class for an expanded clone.

TGTGCCAGCACCCCCACACCGAGACTAGCGGGGGGTGGCGAGCAGTACTTC	CASTPTPRLAGGGEQYF	TRBD2	TRBV4-2	TRBJ2-7	-
TGCGCCAGCAGCCCTCTGAATGGGGGGGGCACCGGGGAGCTGTTTTTT	CASSPLNGGGTGELFF	TRBD2	TRBV5-1	TRBJ2-2	-
TGCGCCAGCAGAGGACTAGCTCCAGATACGCAGTATTTT	CASRGLAPDTQYF	TRBD2	TRBV10-1	TRBJ2-3	-
TGTGCCAGCAGCATTGACAGCTACACCGGGGAGCTGTTTTTT	CASSIDSYTGELFF	-	TRBV7-2	TRBJ2-2	-
TGTGCCAGCAGCGCGGGGGAAAGCTCCTATAATTCCCCCCTCCACTTT	CASSAGESSYNSPLHF	-	TRBV9	TRBJ1-6	-
TGTGTCAGCAGTGCCCGGACAGCAACAGATACGCAGTATTTT	CVSSARTATDTQYF	-	TRBV2	TRBJ2-3	once
TGCGCCAGCAGCCCCTTGGTAGGGGCAAAGGGTTACAATGAGCAGTTCTTC	CASSPLVGAKGYNEQFF	-	TRBV5-1	TRBJ2-1	-
TGCAGCGTTGGGCAGTACCAAGAGACCCAGTACTTC	CSVGQYQETQYF	-	TRBV29-1	TRBJ2-5	-
TGTGCCAGCAGCTTAACCGAGGGCGGGGGGGCTTTCTTT	CASSLTEGGGAFF	-	TRBV7-9	TRBJ1-1	-
TGCGCCAGCAGCCCCAACACAGGGGTGGTTGGCTACACCTTC	CASSPNTGVVGYTF	TRBD1	TRBV4-1	TRBJ1-2	-
TGTGCCTGGAGGAAGGCCCAAGGGGGTCTCCTCTACGAGCAGTACTTC	CAWRKAQGGLLYEQYF	-	TRBV30	TRBJ2-7	-
TGTGCCAGCAGCGTATTCCCGGCGGGGGGGAACACCGGGGAGCTGTTTTTT	CASSVFPAGGNTGELFF	TRBD2	TRBV9	TRBJ2-2	-
TGTGCCAGCAGTTCCGGAGGTGGGACCCAGTACTTC	CASSSGGGTQYF	-	TRBV6-5	TRBJ2-5	-
TGTGCCAGCAGCCCCGTGGGCGGACAAGGAGAGACCCAGTACTTC	CASSPVGGQGETQYF	-	TRBV11-2	TRBJ2-5	-
TGTGCCACCAGCAGACTAGCCAAAAACATTCAGTACTTC	CATSRLAKNIQYF	-	TRBV15	TRBJ2-4	-
TGTGCCATCTCACCGGGACAGAGAACCTACGAGCAGTACTTC	CAISPGQRTYEQYF	TRBD1	TRBV5-4	TRBJ2-7	few